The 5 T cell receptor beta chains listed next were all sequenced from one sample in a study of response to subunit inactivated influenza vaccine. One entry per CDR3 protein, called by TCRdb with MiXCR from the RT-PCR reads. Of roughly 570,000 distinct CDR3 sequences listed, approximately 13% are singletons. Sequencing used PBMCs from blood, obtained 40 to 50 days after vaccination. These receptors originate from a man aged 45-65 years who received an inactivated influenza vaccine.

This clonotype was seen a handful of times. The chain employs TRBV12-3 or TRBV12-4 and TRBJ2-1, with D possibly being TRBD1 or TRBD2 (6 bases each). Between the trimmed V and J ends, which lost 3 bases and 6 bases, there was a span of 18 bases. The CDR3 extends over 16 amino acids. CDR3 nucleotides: TGTGCCAGCAGTTTTTTCCGAGGAGGGGGAGGCAATGAGCAGTTCTTC. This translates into CASSFFRGGGGNEQFF.

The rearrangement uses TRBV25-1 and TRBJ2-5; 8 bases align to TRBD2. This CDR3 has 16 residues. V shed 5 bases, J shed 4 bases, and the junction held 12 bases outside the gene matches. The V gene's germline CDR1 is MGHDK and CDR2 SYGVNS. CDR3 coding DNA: TGTGCCAGCAGTACCTGGAGTGCGGGAGGACGAGAGACCCAGTACTTC. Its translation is CASSTWSAGGRETQYF. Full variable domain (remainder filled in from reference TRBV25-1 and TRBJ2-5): EADIYQTPRYLVIGTGKKITLECSQTMGHDKMYWYQQDPGMELHLIHYSYGVNSTEKGDLSSESTVSRIRTEHFPLTLESARPSHTSQYLCASSTWSAGGRETQYFGPGTRLLVL.

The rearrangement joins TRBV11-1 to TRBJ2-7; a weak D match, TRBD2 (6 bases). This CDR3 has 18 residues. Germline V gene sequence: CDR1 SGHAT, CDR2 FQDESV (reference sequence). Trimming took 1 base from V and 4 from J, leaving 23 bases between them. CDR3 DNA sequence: TGTGCCAGCAGCTTAGTGGGTAAAAGGGCCTGGGGAGGTTACGAGCAGTACTTC. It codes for CASSLVGKRAWGGYEQYF.

CDR3 protein: CASSLGSGTKETQYF. The CDR3 coding sequence is TGTGCCAGCAGCTTAGGTAGCGGAACAAAAGAGACCCAGTACTTC. The chain uses TRBV7-6 and TRBJ2-5, with D possibly TRBD2 on 6 matching bases. This CDR3 region has 15 residues. V was pared by 1 base and J by 3 bases, with 12 bases between. Germline V lookup: CDR1 SGHVS, CDR2 FNYEAQ.

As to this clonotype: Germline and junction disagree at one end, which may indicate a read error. In DNA form, the CDR3 reads TGTGCCAGCAGCCCATACAGGGACCAGCCCCAGCCTTTT. Its protein product is CASSPYRDQPQPF. V usage is TRBV7-2 and J usage is TRBJ1-5; D perhaps matches TRBD1 (6 bases). This CDR3 is built from 13 residues. CDR1 is SGHTA, CDR2 FQGNSA, per germline.